This TCR beta chain was captured by sequencing in a study of beta chain features in type 1 diabetes (dated by TCRdb to between 2018 and 2020). With regard to the full study: Mean age, gender distribution, total cell number and subset yield were not different between patients and healthy donors. A total of approximately 100 million sorted cells were examined across all samples, and the number of cells per subset was strongly correlated with RNA yield. Regulatory and stem cell-like memory subsets were obtained from only 8 patients and about 8 healthy donors, while naive and central memory subsets were obtained from all 28 donors. The study compared the TCRB repertoires of sorted circulating CD4+ T cell subsets in recently diagnosed type 1 diabetes patients with those in matched healthy donors. What the work shows at the level of the full study, not this receptor alone: At VDJ recombination sites, type 1 diabetes patients had fewer insertions and more deleted nucleotides, which implies abnormalities in thymic rearrangement. Shorter templates might be favored by PCR, yet because patient and control samples were amplified and corrected together, any such skew would affect both groups equally. Naive, central memory and regulatory TCRB repertoires appeared to be more alike among patients than among healthy donors. Because cDNA rather than genomic DNA was sequenced, highly expressing activated cells could have been over-represented, although no difference in activation and CD3 levels was found between groups. In all four CD4+ subsets, TCRB CDR3 length was moderately but significantly shorter in type 1 diabetes patients. Only small numbers of individuals were included in the HLA sub-analyses, which left unresolved whether HLA type had any influence on TCRB rearrangement.

Each donor gave one peripheral blood draw, around 100 mL on average, collected into heparinised tubes. Using a panel that included CD45RO, CCR7, CD25, CD127, CD95 and CD27, naive, central memory, regulatory and stem cell-like memory CD4+ T cells were sorted on a BD FACSAria II. Every sorted population had a purity above 98%. PBMCs were isolated right away by Lymphoprep density gradient centrifugation and were stained directly, without culture. So that batch effects would be minimized, each experiment stained and sorted samples in pairs, pairing one healthy donor with one patient. From its cysteine to its phenylalanine, the CDR3 spans 11 amino acids. The read is trimmed to its CDR3 DNA, 33 bases read in frame from base 1. V and J are truncated by 11 bases and 2 bases respectively, leaving an intervening sequence of 6 bases. The CDR1 and CDR2 encoded by the germline V gene are ENHRY and SYGVKD. The entire amount of isolated RNA was reverse transcribed using the High Capacity cDNA Reverse Transcription Kit, so the sequenced TCRB transcripts were expressed ones. Deep immunoSEQ sequencing was performed on naive, central memory and regulatory T cell samples, with an average of around 3.5 million total reads per sample. After sorted cells were lysed in RLT buffer, RNA was extracted with DNase-treated RNeasy Micro or Mini kits, with the choice depending on cell number. To prevent cross-contamination, each cell subset was processed individually, whereas patient and healthy donor samples were processed jointly. Using the immunoSEQ multiplex PCR, TCRB sequences were amplified from cDNA into 87-bp fragments spanning the CDR3 region. Sequencing of the amplicons was performed on the Illumina HiSeq platform. The source study handled its data this way. PCR bias was corrected computationally using synthetic template baselines, and reads within Hamming distance 2 were collapsed, with unmergeable singletons discarded. By aligning reads against IMGT, V, D and J genes, CDR3 length, and insertions or deletions at six rearrangement sites were assigned. Clonotype counts were normalized to sorted cell number within each subset before computing true diversity and Gini coefficients with the tcR R package. The overlap coefficient, calculated on TCRB nucleotide sequences, was used to quantify repertoire sharing. As a proxy for the pre-selection repertoire, out-of-frame TCRB sequences from naive cells were analyzed. This immuneACCESS table, as held by TCRdb, lists in-frame sequences with V and J called but not all clones. Of the missing ones, under half trace to an unresolved V gene in checked studies; the others have no known cause. V and J calls and clone size are copied from that table; D and trimming were computed from the DNA. The sample table records hundreds of thousands of clones; 13% of these occur just once. Clones ranked in the top ten supply less than 0.025% of the sample.

Concerning this clone: Its recognized antigen is unknown. Base qualities are missing; no much larger clone stands one base away.

The rearrangement combines TRBV10-3 with TRBJ2-2, with the identity of the D gene unclear. This sequence was found in a man younger than 35 with type 1 diabetes. The sequenced material came from naive CD4+ T cells from blood. This sample's cell subset or site label indicates: true naive CD4+ T cells. The CDR3 protein: CAARNTGELFF. The DNA sequence is TGTGCCGCCCGTAACACCGGGGAGCTGTTTTTT.